The rows below give T cell receptor beta chains drawn from one sample of a study of T-cell memory formation after mild COVID-19. MiXCR was run by TCRdb on the 5' RACE reads, yielding one entry per CDR3 protein. The sample yields approximately 400,000 distinct CDR3 sequences, more than 20% seen once. The material sequenced was PBMCs or a T cell subset sorted from them (not recorded which). Source of these receptors: an adult woman who had mild COVID-19 (a few samples of this study predate the infection). Cell type and time point are not known. The CDR3 runs from the conserved cysteine through the conserved F or W. Each record gives: J gene, V gene, clone size, D gene, CDR3 protein, CDR3 DNA. The D gene is left open where the match is weak. Rows give clone size only sometimes, using once, few, many, or a class for an expanded clone.

TRBJ2-5 TRBV24-1 few TRBD1 CAASPGQGSVETQYF TGTGCCGCTTCCCCTGGACAGGGGTCGGTTGAGACCCAGTACTTC
TRBJ2-2 TRBV5-1 - - CASSPRQINTGELFF TGCGCCAGCAGCCCCAGACAGATTAACACCGGGGAGCTGTTTTTT
TRBJ2-1 TRBV20-1 - - CSAKGLWAYNEQFF TGCAGTGCTAAGGGCCTCTGGGCCTACAATGAGCAGTTCTTC
TRBJ2-7 TRBV6-1 - TRBD1 CASSEPTGPYEQYF TGTGCCAGCAGTGAGCCGACAGGGCCCTACGAGCAGTACTTC
TRBJ2-6 TRBV5-1 - - CASREGLTGANVLTF TGCGCCAGCAGGGAAGGGCTGACTGGGGCCAACGTCCTGACTTTC
TRBJ2-6 TRBV20-1 - TRBD1 CSARVTGALTSGANVLTF TGCAGTGCTAGAGTAACAGGGGCGCTTACCTCTGGGGCCAACGTCCTGACTTTC
TRBJ1-2 TRBV5-1 - TRBD1 CASSFADRADGYTF TGCGCCAGCAGCTTTGCGGACAGGGCGGATGGCTACACCTTC
TRBJ2-3 TRBV20-1 - - CSATGGRGTDTQYF TGCAGTGCTACCGGGGGCCGAGGCACAGATACGCAGTATTTT
TRBJ2-1 TRBV24-1 - TRBD1 CATSDYVQGTSYNEQFF TGTGCCACCAGTGATTACGTACAGGGGACCTCCTACAATGAGCAGTTCTTC
TRBJ2-5 TRBV10-3 - TRBD2 CAIGRGASGSQETQYF TGTGCCATCGGGCGAGGTGCTAGCGGGAGCCAAGAGACCCAGTACTTC